The clone carrying this T cell receptor (beta chain) showed up just once. TCRB transcripts that were expressed got sequenced, as all of the isolated RNA had been reverse transcribed. Only in-frame clones appear in the TCRdb table, and some are missing; sequencing was by immunoSEQ multiplex PCR. The sample consists of around 250,000 clones, roughly two thirds of them appearing once. Germline V gene sequence: CDR1 SEHNR, CDR2 FQNEAQ (reference sequence). V lost 5 bases and J lost 4, with 13 bases in between. The CDR3 spans 14 residues. The data belong to a study of beta chain features in type 1 diabetes.

This TCR derives from a man between 25 and 39 years old in good health. Sample: naive CD4+ T cells from blood. The chain employs TRBV7-9 and TRBJ2-3; D might be TRBD1 or TRBD2, each matching 5 bases. The CDR3 spells CASSPRRGADTQYF. The DNA for the CDR3 is TGTGCCAGCAGCCCCAGGAGAGGGGCAGATACGCAGTATTTT.